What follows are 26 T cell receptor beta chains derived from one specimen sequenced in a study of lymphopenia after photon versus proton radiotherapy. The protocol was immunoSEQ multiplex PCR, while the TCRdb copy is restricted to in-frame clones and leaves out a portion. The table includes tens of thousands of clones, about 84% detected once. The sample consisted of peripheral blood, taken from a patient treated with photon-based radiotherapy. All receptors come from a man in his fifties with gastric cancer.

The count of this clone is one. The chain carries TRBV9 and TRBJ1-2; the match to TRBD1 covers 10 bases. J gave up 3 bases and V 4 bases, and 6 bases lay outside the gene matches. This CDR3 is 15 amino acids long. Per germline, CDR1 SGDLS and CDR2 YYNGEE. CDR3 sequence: CASSLTGGADYGYTF. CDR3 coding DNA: TGTGCCAGCAGCCTGACAGGGGGCGCCGACTATGGCTACACCTTC.

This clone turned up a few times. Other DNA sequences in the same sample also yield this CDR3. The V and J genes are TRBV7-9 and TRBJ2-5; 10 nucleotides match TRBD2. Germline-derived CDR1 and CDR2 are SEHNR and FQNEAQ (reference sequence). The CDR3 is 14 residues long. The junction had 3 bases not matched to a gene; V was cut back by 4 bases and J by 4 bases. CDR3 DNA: TGTGCCAGCAGCTCCCGGACTAGCGGAGAGACCCAGTACTTC. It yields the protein CASSSRTSGETQYF. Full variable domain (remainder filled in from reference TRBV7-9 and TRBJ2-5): DTGVSQNPRHKITKRGQNVTFRCDPISEHNRLYWYRQTLGQGPEFLTYFQNEAQLEKSRLLSDRFSAERPKGSFSTLEIQRTEQGDSAMYLCASSSRTSGETQYFGPGTRLLVL.

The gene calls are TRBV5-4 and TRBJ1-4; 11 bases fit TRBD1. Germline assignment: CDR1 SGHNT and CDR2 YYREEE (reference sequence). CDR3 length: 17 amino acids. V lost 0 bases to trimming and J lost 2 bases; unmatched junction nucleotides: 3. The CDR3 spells CASSLAGQGATNEKLFF. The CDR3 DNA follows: TGTGCCAGCAGCTTGGCCGGACAGGGGGCTACTAATGAAAAACTGTTTTTT.

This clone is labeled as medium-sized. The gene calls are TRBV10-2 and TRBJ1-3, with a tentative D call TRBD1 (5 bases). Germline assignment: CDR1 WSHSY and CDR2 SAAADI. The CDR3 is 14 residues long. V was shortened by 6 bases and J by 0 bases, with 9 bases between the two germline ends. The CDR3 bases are TGCGCCAGCAGGGACACCAGCTCTGGAAACACCATATATTTT. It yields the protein CASRDTSSGNTIYF.

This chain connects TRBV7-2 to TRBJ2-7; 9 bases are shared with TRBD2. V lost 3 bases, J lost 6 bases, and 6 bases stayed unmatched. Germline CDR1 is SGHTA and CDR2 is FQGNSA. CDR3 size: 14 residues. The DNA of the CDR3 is TGTGCCAGCAGCTTTAGCGGGAGACGGAGCGAGCAGTACTTC. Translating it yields CASSFSGRRSEQYF.

The CDR3 nucleotides are TGTGCCAGTAGACGCCGGGACACATACAATGAGCAGTTCTTC. Residues: CASRRRDTYNEQFF. V usage is TRBV19 and J usage is TRBJ2-1; D is perhaps TRBD1 (6 bases). V was shortened by 6 bases and J by 4 bases, with 13 bases between the two germline ends. The germline V gene has CDR1 LNHDA and CDR2 SQIVND (reference sequence). The CDR3 length is 14 residues.

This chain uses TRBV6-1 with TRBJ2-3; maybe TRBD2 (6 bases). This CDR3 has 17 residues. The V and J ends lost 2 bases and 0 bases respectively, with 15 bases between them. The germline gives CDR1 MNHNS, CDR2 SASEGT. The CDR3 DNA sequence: TGTGCCAGCAGTGAACCCTGGACTACACCTAGCACAGATACGCAGTATTTT. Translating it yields CASSEPWTTPSTDTQYF.

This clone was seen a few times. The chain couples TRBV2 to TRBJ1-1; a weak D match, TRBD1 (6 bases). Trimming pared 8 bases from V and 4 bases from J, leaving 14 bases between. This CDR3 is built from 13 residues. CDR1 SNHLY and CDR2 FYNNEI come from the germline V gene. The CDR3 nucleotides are TGTGCCAGCTCAAGCGGGGGCCCCACTGAAGCTTTCTTT. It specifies CASSSGGPTEAFF.

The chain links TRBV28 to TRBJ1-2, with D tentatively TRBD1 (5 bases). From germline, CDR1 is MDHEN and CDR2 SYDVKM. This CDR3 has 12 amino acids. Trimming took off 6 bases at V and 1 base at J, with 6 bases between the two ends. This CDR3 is CASRQGNYGYTF. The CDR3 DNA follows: TGTGCCAGCAGGCAGGGTAACTATGGCTACACCTTC.

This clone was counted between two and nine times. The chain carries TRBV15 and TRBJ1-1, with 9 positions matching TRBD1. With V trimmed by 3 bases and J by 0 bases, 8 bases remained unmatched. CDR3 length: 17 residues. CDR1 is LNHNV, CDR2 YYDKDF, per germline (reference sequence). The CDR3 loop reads CATSSLWTGVMNTEAFF. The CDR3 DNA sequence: TGTGCCACCAGCAGTTTGTGGACAGGGGTCATGAACACTGAAGCTTTCTTT.

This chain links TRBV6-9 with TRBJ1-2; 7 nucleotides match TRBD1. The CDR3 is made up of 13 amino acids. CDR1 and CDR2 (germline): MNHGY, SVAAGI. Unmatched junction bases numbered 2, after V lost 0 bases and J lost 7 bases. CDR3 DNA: TGTGCCAGCAGTTATTCACAGGGGTGTGGCTACACCTTC. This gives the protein CASSYSQGCGYTF.

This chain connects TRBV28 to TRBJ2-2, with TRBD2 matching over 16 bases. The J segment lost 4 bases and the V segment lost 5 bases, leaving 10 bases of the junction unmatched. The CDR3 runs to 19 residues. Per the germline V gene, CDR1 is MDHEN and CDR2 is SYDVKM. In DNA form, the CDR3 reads TGTGCCAGCAGTCCGCCGGGACTAGCGGGAGGGCTTGGCACCGGGGAGCTGTTTTTT. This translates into CASSPPGLAGGLGTGELFF.

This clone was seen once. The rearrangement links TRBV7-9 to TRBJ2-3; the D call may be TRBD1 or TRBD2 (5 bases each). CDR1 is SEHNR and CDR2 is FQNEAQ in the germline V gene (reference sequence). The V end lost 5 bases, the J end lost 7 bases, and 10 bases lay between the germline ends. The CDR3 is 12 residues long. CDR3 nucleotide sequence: TGTGCCAGCAGCCAGGGACCATATACGCAGTATTTT. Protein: CASSQGPYTQYF.

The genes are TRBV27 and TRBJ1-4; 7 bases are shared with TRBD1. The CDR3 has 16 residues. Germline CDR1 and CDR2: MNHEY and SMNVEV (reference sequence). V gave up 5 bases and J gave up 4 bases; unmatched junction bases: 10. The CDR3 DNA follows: TGTGCCAGCAGTACCCGGGACAGTACATTTAATGAAAAACTGTTTTTT. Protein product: CASSTRDSTFNEKLFF.

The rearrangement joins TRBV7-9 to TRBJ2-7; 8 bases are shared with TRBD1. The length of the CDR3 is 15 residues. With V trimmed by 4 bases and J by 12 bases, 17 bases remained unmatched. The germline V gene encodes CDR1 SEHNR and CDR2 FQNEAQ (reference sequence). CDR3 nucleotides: TGTGCCAGCAGCTCCCCCGGACAGGGAACTACGAGTATGTACTTC. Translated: CASSSPGQGTTSMYF.

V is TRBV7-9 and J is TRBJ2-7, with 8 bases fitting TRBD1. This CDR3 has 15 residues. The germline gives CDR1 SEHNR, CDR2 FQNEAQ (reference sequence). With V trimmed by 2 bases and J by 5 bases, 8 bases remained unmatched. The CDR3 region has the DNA TGTGCCAGCAGCTTATTCCAGGGGGCGAAGGACGAGCAGTACTTC. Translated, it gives CASSLFQGAKDEQYF.

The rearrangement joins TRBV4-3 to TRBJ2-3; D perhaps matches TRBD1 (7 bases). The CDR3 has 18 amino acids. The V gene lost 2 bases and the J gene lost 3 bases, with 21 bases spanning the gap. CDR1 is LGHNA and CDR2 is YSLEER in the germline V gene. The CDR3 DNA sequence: TGCGCCAGCAGCCAAAAGGGGGCCAGGGGGACTGGGACAGATACGCAGTATTTT. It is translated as CASSQKGARGTGTDTQYF.

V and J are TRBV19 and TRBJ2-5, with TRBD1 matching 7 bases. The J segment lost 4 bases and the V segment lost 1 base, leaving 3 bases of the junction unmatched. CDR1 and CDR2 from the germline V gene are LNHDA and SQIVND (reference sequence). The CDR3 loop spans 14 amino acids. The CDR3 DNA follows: TGTGCCAGTAGTATAGGTAGGGGGCGAGAGACCCAGTACTTC. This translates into CASSIGRGRETQYF. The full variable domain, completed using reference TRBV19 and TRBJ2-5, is DGGITQSPKYLFRKEGQNVTLSCEQNLNHDAMYWYRQDPGQGLRLIYYSQIVNDFQKGDIAEGYSVSREKKESFPLTVTSAQKNPTAFYLCASSIGRGRETQYFGPGTRLLVL.

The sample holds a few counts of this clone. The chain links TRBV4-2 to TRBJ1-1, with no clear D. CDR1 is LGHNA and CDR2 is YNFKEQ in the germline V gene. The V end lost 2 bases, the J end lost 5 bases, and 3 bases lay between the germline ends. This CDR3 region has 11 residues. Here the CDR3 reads CASSQNTEAFF. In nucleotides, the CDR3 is TGTGCCAGCAGCCAAAATACTGAAGCTTTCTTT.

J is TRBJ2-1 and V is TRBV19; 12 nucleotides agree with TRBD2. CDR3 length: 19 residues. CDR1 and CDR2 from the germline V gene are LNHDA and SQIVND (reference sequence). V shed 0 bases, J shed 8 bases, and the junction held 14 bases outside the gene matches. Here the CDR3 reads CASSIDGLAGGPRLDEQFF. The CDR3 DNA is TGTGCCAGTAGTATAGATGGGCTAGCGGGAGGGCCAAGGTTGGATGAGCAGTTCTTC.

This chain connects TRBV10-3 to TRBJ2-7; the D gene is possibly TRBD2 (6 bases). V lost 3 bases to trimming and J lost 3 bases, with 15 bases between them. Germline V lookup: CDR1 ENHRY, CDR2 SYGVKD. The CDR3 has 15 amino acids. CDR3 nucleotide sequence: TGTGCCATCAGTGAAAGGACATCGGGGGACTACGAGCAGTACTTC. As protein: CAISERTSGDYEQYF.

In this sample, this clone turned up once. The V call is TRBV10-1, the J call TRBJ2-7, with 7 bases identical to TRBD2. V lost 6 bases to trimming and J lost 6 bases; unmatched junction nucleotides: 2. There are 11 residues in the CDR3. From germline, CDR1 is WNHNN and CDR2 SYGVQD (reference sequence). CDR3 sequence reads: CASSRGGEQYF. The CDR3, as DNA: TGCGCCAGCAGCCGCGGGGGCGAGCAGTACTTC.

This CDR3 reads CASSGRAAYEQYF. The CDR3 region has the DNA TGCGCCAGCAGCGGCAGGGCGGCCTACGAGCAGTACTTC. The chain uses TRBV5-1 and TRBJ2-7; D is perhaps TRBD1 (5 bases). Germline CDR1 and CDR2: SGHRS and YFSETQ. Trimming left V 4 bases short and J 2 bases short, with 10 bases between. This CDR3 spans 13 amino acids.

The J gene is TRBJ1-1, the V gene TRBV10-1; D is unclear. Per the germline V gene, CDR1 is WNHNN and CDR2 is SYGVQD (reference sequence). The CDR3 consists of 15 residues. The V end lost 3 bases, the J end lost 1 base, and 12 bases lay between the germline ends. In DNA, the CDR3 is TGCGCCAGCAGTGATCGAGGCAAAGGGAACACTGAAGCTTTCTTT. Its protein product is CASSDRGKGNTEAFF.

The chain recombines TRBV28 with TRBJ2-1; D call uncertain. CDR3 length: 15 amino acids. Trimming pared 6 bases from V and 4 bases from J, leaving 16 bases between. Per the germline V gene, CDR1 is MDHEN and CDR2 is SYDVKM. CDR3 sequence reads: CASSHRAGFYNEQFF. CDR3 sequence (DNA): TGTGCCAGCAGCCACCGGGCAGGCTTTTACAATGAGCAGTTCTTC. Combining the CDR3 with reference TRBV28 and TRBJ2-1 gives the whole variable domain DVKVTQSSRYLVKRTGEKVFLECVQDMDHENMFWYRQDPGLGLRLIYFSYDVKMKEKGDIPEGYSVSREKKERFSLILESASTNQTSMYLCASSHRAGFYNEQFFGPGTRLTVL.

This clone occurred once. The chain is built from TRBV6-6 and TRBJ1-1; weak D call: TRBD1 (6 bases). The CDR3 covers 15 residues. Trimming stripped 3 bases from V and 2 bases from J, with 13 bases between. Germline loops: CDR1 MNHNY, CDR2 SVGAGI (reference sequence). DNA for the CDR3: TGTGCCAGCAGTTATAAATTACAGGGAAACACTGAAGCTTTCTTT. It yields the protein CASSYKLQGNTEAFF.